This T cell receptor beta chain was sequenced during a study of shared clonotypes between healthy human individuals. CD8 cells classed as naive were CD45RO-negative and positively selected for CCR7, excluding terminally differentiated effector memory CD45RA+ cells. V lost 0 bases, J lost 1 base, and 7 bases lay in between. The CDR3 has 14 amino acids. Germline lookup yields CDR1 PRHDT and CDR2 FYEKMQ (reference sequence). The data were produced by immunoSEQ multiplex PCR, yet TCRdb's version contains in-frame clones alone and is incomplete. The sample carries over 2,000,000 clones, about 93% recorded once.

This receptor was identified in a man aged 18 to 29 in good health. Some clones in this sample may be carry-over from other donors' samples. Sequenced sample: naive CD8+ T cells from PBMCs. V gene TRBV13 combines with J gene TRBJ2-7, with D uncertain. The CDR3 sequence is CASSLGDKSYEQYF. The CDR3 nucleotides read TGTGCCAGCAGCTTAGGTGACAAATCCTACGAGCAGTACTTC.